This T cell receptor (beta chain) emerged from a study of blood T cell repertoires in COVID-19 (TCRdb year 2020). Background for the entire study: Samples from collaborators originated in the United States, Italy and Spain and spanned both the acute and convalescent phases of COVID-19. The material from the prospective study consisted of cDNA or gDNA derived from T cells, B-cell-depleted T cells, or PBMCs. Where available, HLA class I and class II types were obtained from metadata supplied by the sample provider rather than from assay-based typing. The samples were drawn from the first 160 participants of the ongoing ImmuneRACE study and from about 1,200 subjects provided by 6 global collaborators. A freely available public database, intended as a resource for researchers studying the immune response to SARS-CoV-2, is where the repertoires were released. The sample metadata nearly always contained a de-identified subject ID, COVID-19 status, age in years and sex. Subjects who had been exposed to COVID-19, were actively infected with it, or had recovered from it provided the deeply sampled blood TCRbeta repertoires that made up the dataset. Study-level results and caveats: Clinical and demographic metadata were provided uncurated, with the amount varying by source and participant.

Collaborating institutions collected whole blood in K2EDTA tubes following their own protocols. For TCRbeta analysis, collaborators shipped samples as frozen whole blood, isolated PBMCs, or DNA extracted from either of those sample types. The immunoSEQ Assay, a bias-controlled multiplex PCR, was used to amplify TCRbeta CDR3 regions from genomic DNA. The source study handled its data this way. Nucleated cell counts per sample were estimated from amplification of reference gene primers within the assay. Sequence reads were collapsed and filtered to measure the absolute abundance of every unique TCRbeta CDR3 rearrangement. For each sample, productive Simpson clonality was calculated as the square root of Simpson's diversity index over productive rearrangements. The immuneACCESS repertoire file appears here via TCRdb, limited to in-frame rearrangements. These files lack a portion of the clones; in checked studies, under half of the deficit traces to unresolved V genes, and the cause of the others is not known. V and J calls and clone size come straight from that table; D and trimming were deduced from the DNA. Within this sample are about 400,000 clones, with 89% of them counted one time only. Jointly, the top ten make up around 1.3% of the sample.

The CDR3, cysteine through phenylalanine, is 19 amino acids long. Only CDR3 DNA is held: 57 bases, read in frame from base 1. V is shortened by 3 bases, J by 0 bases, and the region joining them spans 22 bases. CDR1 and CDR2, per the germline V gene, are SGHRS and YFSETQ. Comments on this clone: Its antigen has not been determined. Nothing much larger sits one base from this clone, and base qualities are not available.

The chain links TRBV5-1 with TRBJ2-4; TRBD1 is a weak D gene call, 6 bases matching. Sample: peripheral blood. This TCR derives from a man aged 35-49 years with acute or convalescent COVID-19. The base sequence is TGCGCCAGCAGCTCATGGGGACAATCCCACCTCCTAGCCAAAAACATTCAGTACTTC. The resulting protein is CASSSWGQSHLLAKNIQYF. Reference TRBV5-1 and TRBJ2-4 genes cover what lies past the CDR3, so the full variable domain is KAGVTQTPRYLIKTRGQQVTLSCSPISGHRSVSWYQQTPGQGLQFLFEYFSETQRNKGNFPGRFSGRQFSNSRSEMNVSTLELGDSALYLCASSSWGQSHLLAKNIQYFGAGTRLSVL.